These T cell receptor beta chains were read from a single sample in a study of Graves' ophthalmopathy and Graves' hyperthyroidism. In TCRdb, the multiplex PCR reads were re-called with MiXCR into one record per CDR3 protein. The sample carries around 40,000 distinct CDR3 sequences, approximately 52% recorded once. The sequenced sample consisted of peripheral blood. These receptors were obtained from an adult man with Graves' ophthalmopathy. The CDR3 runs from the conserved cysteine through the conserved F or W. Fields, in order: J gene, clone size, V gene, D gene, CDR3 protein, CDR3 DNA. The D gene is left open where the match is weak. Rows give clone size only sometimes, using once, few, many, or a class for an expanded clone.

j_gene: TRBJ1-2; abundance: many; v_gene: TRBV6-1; d_gene: NA; CDR3aa: CASSLGAGYTF; CDR3nt: TGTGCCAGCTCTCTAGGTGCTGGCTACACCTTC
j_gene: TRBJ1-2; abundance: many; v_gene: TRBV7-8; d_gene: NA; CDR3aa: CASSYEGSYSYTF; CDR3nt: TGTGCCAGCAGCTACGAAGGGAGCTATAGCTACACCTTC
j_gene: TRBJ2-2; abundance: many; v_gene: TRBV6-1; d_gene: NA; CDR3aa: CASMVTANTGELFF; CDR3nt: TGTGCCAGCATGGTGACAGCCAACACCGGGGAGCTGTTTTTT
j_gene: TRBJ1-5; abundance: NA; v_gene: TRBV2; d_gene: TRBD1; CDR3aa: CASSGTGEGAQHF; CDR3nt: TGTGCCAGCAGCGGAACAGGGGAGGGAGCCCAGCATTTT
j_gene: TRBJ1-4; abundance: many; v_gene: TRBV5-1; d_gene: NA; CDR3aa: CASSLAQGNEKLFF; CDR3nt: TGCGCCAGCAGCTTGGCTCAGGGGAATGAAAAACTGTTTTTT
j_gene: TRBJ2-5; abundance: medium-sized; v_gene: TRBV7-9; d_gene: NA; CDR3aa: CASSSGALWETQYF; CDR3nt: TGTGCCAGCAGCTCCGGGGCGCTATGGGAGACCCAGTACTTC
j_gene: TRBJ2-7; abundance: many; v_gene: TRBV12-3/TRBV12-4; d_gene: NA; CDR3aa: CASSKARGDYEQYF; CDR3nt: TGTGCCAGCAGTAAGGCCAGGGGAGACTACGAGCAGTACTTC
j_gene: TRBJ2-7; abundance: NA; v_gene: TRBV15; d_gene: NA; CDR3aa: CATSRAGGAEYEQYF; CDR3nt: TGTGCCACCAGCAGGGCGGGCGGGGCAGAGTACGAGCAGTACTTC
j_gene: TRBJ2-2; abundance: many; v_gene: TRBV6-1; d_gene: NA; CDR3aa: CASNIQGLDTAGELFF; CDR3nt: TGTGCCAGCAATATACAGGGTTTGGATACCGCCGGGGAGCTGTTTTTT
j_gene: TRBJ2-7; abundance: medium-sized; v_gene: TRBV6-1; d_gene: TRBD2; CDR3aa: CASSVIAGGYEQYF; CDR3nt: TGTGCCAGCAGTGTGATAGCGGGAGGGTACGAGCAGTACTTC
j_gene: TRBJ1-1; abundance: NA; v_gene: TRBV20-1; d_gene: NA; CDR3aa: CSAMDRGIEAFF; CDR3nt: TGCAGTGCTATGGATAGGGGGATCGAAGCTTTCTTT
j_gene: TRBJ2-7; abundance: once; v_gene: TRBV5-1; d_gene: TRBD1; CDR3aa: CPSGQGSSYEQYF; CDR3nt: TGCCCCAGCGGACAGGGTTCCAGTTACGAGCAGTACTTC
j_gene: TRBJ1-5; abundance: NA; v_gene: TRBV19; d_gene: NA; CDR3aa: CDSREELGSQPQHF; CDR3nt: TGTGACAGTAGAGAGGAACTGGGCAGTCAGCCCCAGCATTTT
j_gene: TRBJ2-1; abundance: many; v_gene: TRBV6-5; d_gene: NA; CDR3aa: CASSYLNNEQFF; CDR3nt: TGTGCCAGCAGTTACTTGAACAATGAGCAGTTCTTC